This TCR beta chain was observed in a study of beta chain features in type 1 diabetes. Study-wide results and limits: A potential PCR bias toward shorter templates would be equal in patient and control samples. TCRB CDR3s were moderately but significantly shorter in Type 1 diabetes patients in all four CD4+ subsets.

With respect to this clone: Its antigen remains unknown.

Every bit of the isolated RNA underwent reverse transcription, so sequencing read expressed TCRB transcripts. The data were produced by immunoSEQ multiplex PCR, yet TCRdb's version contains in-frame clones alone and is incomplete. The sample includes approximately 280,000 clones, about 15% seen only once; the top ten take approximately 0.015%. This CDR3 has 14 amino acids. Trimming removed 3 bases from V and 2 bases from J; junction bases left unmatched: 3. Germline assignment: CDR1 LNHDA and CDR2 SQIVND (reference sequence). Sequencing was performed on naive CD4+ T cells from blood. The V call is TRBV19, the J call TRBJ2-5, with 7 bases lining up with TRBD2. This clonotype was obtained from a man between 18 and 29 years old with type 1 diabetes. The CDR3 spells CASSIGLGQETQYF. For the CDR3, the DNA is TGTGCCAGTAGTATTGGACTAGGGCAAGAGACCCAGTACTTC.